These 7 T cell receptor beta chains originate from one sample sequenced in a study of molecular identifiers for immune sequencing clone quantification. TCRdb re-called the PCR reads with MiXCR, one entry per CDR3 protein. The table has 45,000 to 60,000 distinct CDR3 sequences, just over 35% seen once. The sequencing sample was made of naive CD8+ T cells from blood, with Jurkat cell RNA spiked in. Subset noted: FACS-sorted CD8+CD4-CCR7+CD45RA+ naive T cells. Receptors originate from a human donor in good health. Some libraries in this study had Jurkat cell RNA spiked in.

The rearrangement uses TRBV28 and TRBJ2-3; tentatively, D is TRBD2 (5 bases). In germline, CDR1 is MDHEN, CDR2 SYDVKM. CDR3 length equals 15 residues. V dropped 5 bases and J dropped 6 bases, with 18 bases sitting between them. The CDR3 nucleotides read TGTGCCAGCAGTCTCGTTGTGCGGGTCGGGGATACGCAGTATTTT. Its translation: CASSLVVRVGDTQYF.

Notes on this clonotype: A much bigger clone sits one base away, suggesting this may be a read error. The rearrangement links TRBV6-2 or TRBV6-3 to TRBJ2-2; TRBD1 matches at 8 bases. The germline V gene has CDR1 MNHEY and CDR2 SVGEGT. The CDR3 consists of 15 residues. CDR3 in amino acids: CASNFRGQDTGELIF. The CDR3 DNA sequence: TGTGCCAGCAATTTCAGGGGGCAGGACACCGGGGAGCTGATTTTT.

This clonotype showed up many times. The rearrangement joins TRBV7-6 to TRBJ2-2; 12 nucleotides line up with TRBD2. There are 17 residues in the CDR3. The V gene end was trimmed by 1 base and the J gene end by 8 bases; junction bases not matched to a gene: 8. Germline assignment: CDR1 SGHVS and CDR2 FNYEAQ. The CDR3 sequence: CASSLGPLAGGPGELFF. The CDR3 nucleotides are TGTGCCAGCAGCTTAGGTCCGCTAGCGGGAGGGCCGGGGGAGCTGTTTTTT.

J is TRBJ2-5 and V is TRBV11-3; 14 nucleotides agree with TRBD2. The germline V gene has CDR1 SGHNT and CDR2 YENEEA. The V segment lost 6 bases and the J segment 2 bases; nucleotides outside the gene matches: 5. CDR3 length: 16 residues. The chain's CDR3 is CASSPGTSGRQETQYF. The CDR3 DNA reads TGTGCCAGCAGTCCCGGGACTAGCGGGAGACAAGAGACCCAGTACTTC.

The CDR3 here is CSARSTSGLGYQEPQYF. The CDR3 DNA sequence: TGCAGTGCTAGGAGTACTAGCGGGCTGGGGTACCAAGAGCCACAGTACTTC. The V call is TRBV20-1, the J call TRBJ2-5, with 9 bases that match TRBD2. This CDR3 comprises 17 residues. The germline CDR1 and CDR2 sequences are DFQATT and SNEGSKA (reference sequence). V dropped 3 bases and J dropped 11; count of bases not matched to a gene: 22.

This clonotype showed up many times. This chain uses TRBV6-5 with TRBJ2-3, with D unresolved. CDR1 and CDR2 from the germline V gene are MNHEY and SVGAGI. Trimming cost V 4 bases and J 3 bases, with 8 bases left between them. The CDR3 consists of 13 residues. The CDR3: CASSWGTTDTQYF. Here the CDR3 DNA reads TGTGCCAGCAGTTGGGGTACGACAGATACGCAGTATTTT.

On this clonotype: This may be a read error, as it is one base from a much larger clone. This CDR3 is CASSPGETLYF. The CDR3 DNA reads as TGTGCCAGCAGCCCTGGAGAGACCCTGTACTTC. The V call is TRBV7-2, the J call TRBJ2-5; no definite D call. CDR1 and CDR2 from the germline V gene are SGHTA and FQGNSA. The CDR3 has 11 amino acids.